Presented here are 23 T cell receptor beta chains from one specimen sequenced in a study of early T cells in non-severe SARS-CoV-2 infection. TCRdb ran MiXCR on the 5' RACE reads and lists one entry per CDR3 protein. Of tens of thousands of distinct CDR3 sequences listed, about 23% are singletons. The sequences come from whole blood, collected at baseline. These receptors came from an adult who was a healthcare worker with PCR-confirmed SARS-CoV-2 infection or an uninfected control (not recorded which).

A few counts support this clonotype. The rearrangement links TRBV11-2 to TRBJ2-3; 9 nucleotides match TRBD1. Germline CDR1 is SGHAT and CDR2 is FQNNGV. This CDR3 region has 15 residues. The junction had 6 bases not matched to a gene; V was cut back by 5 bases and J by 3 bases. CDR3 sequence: CASSQTGGRTDTQYF. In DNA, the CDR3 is TGTGCCAGCAGCCAGACAGGGGGAAGGACAGATACGCAGTATTTT.

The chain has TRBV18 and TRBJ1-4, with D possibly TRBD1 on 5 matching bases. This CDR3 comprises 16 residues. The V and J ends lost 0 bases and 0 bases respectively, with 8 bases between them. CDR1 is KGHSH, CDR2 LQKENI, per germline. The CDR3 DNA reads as TGTGCCAGCTCACCACCTCCGGGGGCAACTAATGAAAAACTGTTTTTT. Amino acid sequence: CASSPPPGATNEKLFF.

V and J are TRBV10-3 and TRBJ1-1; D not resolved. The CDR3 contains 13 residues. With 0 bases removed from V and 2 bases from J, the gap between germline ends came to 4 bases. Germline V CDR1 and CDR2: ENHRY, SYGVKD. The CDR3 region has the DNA TGTGCCATCAGTGAGTCCGGCAACACTGAAGCTTTCTTT. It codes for CAISESGNTEAFF.

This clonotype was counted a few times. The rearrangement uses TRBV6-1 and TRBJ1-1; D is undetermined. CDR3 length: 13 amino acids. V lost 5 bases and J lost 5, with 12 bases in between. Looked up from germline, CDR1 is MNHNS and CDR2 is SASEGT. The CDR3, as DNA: TGTGCCAGCAGTATTAAGACGGCTACTGAAGCTTTCTTT. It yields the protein CASSIKTATEAFF.

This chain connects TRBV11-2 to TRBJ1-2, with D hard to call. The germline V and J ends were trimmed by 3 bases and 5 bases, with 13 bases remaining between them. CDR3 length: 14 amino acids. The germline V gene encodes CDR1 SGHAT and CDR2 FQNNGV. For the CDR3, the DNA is TGTGCCAGCAGCTTCGCGGGCCCGTCATATGGCTACACCTTC. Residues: CASSFAGPSYGYTF.

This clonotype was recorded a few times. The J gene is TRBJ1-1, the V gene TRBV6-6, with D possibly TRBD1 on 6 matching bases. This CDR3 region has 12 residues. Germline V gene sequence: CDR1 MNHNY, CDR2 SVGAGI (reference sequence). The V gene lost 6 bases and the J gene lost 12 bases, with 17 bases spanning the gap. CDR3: CASSQDSGGTFF. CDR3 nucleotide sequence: TGTGCCAGCAGCCAGGACAGCGGGGGAACTTTCTTT.

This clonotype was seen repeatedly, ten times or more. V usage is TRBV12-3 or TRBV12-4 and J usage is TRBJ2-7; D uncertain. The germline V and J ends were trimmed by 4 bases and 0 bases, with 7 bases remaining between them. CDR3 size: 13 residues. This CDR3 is CASSYSNSYEQYF. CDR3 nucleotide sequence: TGTGCCAGCAGTTACTCCAACTCCTACGAGCAGTACTTC.

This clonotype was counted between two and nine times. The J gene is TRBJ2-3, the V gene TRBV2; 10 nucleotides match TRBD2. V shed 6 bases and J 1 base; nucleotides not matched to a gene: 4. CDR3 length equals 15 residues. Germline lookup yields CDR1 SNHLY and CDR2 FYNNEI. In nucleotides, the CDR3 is TGTGCCAGCAGGCTAGCGGGGGTCGGCACAGATACGCAGTATTTT. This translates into CASRLAGVGTDTQYF.

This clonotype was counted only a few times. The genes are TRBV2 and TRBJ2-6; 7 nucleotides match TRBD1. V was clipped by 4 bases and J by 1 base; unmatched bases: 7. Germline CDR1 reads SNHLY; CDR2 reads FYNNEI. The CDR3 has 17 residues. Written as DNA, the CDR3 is TGTGCCAGCAGTGTACAGGGGACAGTATCTGGGGCCAACGTCCTGACTTTC. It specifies CASSVQGTVSGANVLTF.

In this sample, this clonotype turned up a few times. The CDR3 reads CSVSQTGGPYEQYF. For the CDR3, the DNA is TGCAGCGTGTCTCAGACAGGGGGTCCCTACGAGCAGTACTTC. The rearrangement links TRBV29-1 to TRBJ2-7; TRBD1 matches at 9 bases. Germline V CDR1 and CDR2: SQVTM, ANQGSEA. This CDR3 has 14 amino acids. The V segment lost 6 bases and the J segment 2 bases; nucleotides outside the gene matches: 8.

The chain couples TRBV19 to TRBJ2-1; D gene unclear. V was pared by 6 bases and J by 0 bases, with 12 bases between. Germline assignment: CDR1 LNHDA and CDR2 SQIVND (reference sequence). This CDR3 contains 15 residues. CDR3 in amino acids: CASRLTPGSYNEQFF. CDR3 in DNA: TGTGCCAGTAGACTTACCCCAGGCTCCTACAATGAGCAGTTCTTC. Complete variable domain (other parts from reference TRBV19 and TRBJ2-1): DGGITQSPKYLFRKEGQNVTLSCEQNLNHDAMYWYRQDPGQGLRLIYYSQIVNDFQKGDIAEGYSVSREKKESFPLTVTSAQKNPTAFYLCASRLTPGSYNEQFFGPGTRLTVL.

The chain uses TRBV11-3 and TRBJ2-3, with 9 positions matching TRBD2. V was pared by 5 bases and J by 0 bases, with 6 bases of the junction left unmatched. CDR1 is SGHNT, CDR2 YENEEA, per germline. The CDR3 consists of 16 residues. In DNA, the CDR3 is TGTGCCAGCAGCGGCGGGAGCGGGGGGAGCACAGATACGCAGTATTTT. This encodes CASSGGSGGSTDTQYF.

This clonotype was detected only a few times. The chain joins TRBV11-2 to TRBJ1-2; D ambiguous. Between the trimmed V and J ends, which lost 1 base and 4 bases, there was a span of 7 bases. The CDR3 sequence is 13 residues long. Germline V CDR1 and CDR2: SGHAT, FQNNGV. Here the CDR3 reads CASSLGHTYGYTF. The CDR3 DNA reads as TGTGCCAGCAGCTTAGGGCATACCTATGGCTACACCTTC.

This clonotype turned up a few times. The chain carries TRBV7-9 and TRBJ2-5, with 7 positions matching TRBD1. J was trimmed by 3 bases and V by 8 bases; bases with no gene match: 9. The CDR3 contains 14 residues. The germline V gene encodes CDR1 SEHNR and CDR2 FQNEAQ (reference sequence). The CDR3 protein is CASHRQGREETQYF. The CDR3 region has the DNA TGTGCCAGCCATAGACAGGGCCGGGAAGAGACCCAGTACTTC.

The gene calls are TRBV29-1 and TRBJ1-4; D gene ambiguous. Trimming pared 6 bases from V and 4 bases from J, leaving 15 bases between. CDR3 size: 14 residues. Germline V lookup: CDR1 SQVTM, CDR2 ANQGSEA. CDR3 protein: CSVSPSAYNEKLFF. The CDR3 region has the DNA TGCAGCGTCTCCCCATCAGCCTATAATGAAAAACTGTTTTTT.

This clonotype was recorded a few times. CDR3 protein: CASSASGPINSPLHF. DNA of the CDR3: TGTGCCAGCAGCGCATCCGGGCCGATTAATTCACCCCTCCACTTT. The chain uses TRBV11-2 and TRBJ1-6, with D unresolved. CDR1 is SGHAT, CDR2 FQNNGV, per germline. The V gene lost 5 bases and the J gene lost 6 bases, with 14 bases spanning the gap. The CDR3 consists of 15 residues.

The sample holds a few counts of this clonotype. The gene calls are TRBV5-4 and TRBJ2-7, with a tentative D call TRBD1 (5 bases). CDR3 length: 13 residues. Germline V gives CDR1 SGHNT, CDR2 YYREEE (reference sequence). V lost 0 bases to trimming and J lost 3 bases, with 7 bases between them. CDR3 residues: CASSLGQHYEQYF. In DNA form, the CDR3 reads TGTGCCAGCAGCTTGGGACAGCACTACGAGCAGTACTTC.

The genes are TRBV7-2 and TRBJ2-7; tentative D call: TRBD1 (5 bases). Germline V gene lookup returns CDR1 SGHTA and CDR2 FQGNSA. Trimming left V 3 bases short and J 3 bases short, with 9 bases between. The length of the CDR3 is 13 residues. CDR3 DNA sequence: TGTGCCAGCAGCTTTAACAGGAACTACGAGCAGTACTTC. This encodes CASSFNRNYEQYF.

The CDR3, as DNA: TGTGCCAGCAGCTTAGGGCAGAGCTCCTACGAGCAGTACTTC. Its translation: CASSLGQSSYEQYF. The gene calls are TRBV7-9 and TRBJ2-7; D is undetermined. CDR1 and CDR2 (germline): SEHNR, FQNEAQ (reference sequence). The CDR3 has 14 residues. The ends were cut back, 1 base at V and 0 bases at J, with 7 bases in the middle.

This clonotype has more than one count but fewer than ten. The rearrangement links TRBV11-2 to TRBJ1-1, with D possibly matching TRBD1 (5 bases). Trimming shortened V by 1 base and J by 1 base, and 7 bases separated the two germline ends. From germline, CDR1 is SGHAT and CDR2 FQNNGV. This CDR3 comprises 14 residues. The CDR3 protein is CASSLGGKNTEAFF. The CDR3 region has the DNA TGTGCCAGCAGCTTAGGGGGCAAGAACACTGAAGCTTTCTTT.

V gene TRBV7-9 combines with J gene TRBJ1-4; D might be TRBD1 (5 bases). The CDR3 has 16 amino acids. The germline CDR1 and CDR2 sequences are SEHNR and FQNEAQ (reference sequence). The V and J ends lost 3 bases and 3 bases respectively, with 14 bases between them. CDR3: CASSFSGEGANEKLFF. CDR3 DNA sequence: TGTGCCAGCAGCTTCTCCGGTGAAGGGGCTAATGAAAAACTGTTTTTT.

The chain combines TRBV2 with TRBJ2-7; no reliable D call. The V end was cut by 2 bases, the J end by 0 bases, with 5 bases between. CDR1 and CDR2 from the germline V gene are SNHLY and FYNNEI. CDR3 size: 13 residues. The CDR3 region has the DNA TGTGCCAGCAGTGAAAGGTTCTCCTACGAGCAGTACTTC. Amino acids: CASSERFSYEQYF.

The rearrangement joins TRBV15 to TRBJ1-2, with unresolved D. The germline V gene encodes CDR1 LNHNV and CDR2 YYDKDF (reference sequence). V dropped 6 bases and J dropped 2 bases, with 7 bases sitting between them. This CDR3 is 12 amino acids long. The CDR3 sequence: CATRAANYGYTF. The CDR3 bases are TGTGCCACCAGGGCAGCAAACTATGGCTACACCTTC.